The clone carrying this T cell receptor (beta chain) was seen only once. Its matching antigen is unknown. This entry is derived from a study of multiple sclerosis patients with progressive multifocal leukoencephalopathy. Time point reported: 5 to 6 months of natalizumab therapy. Clones were read by immunoSEQ multiplex PCR, and TCRdb kept only the in-frame ones, dropping some. The sample has 29,000 or so clones; 85% to 90% are singletons. Study-wide results and limits: Expanded clones at PML onset predated and persisted through natalizumab therapy.

Trimming pared 2 bases from V and 0 bases from J, leaving 14 bases between. This CDR3 has 17 residues. Germline V gives CDR1 LNHDA, CDR2 SQIVND (reference sequence). The input for sequencing was PBMCs, taken from a patient treated with natalizumab. The chain recombines TRBV19 with TRBJ2-1; D is perhaps TRBD2 (5 bases). This receptor was taken from a human donor with multiple sclerosis. DNA for the CDR3: TGTGCCAGTAGTATAACCGCACAGCGGAGCTCCTACAATGAGCAGTTCTTC. Translated, it gives CASSITAQRSSYNEQFF.